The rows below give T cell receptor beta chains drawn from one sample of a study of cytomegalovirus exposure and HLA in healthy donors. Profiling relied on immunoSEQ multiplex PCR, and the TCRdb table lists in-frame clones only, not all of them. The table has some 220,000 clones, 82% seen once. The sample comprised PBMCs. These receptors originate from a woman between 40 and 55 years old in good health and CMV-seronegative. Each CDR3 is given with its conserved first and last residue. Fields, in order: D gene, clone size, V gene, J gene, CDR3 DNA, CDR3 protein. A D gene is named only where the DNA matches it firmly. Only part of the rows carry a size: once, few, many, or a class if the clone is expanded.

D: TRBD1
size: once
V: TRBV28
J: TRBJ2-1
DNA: TGTGCCAGCAGTTTTGAGGACAGGATGCGGGTTGAGCAGTTCTTC
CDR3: CASSFEDRMRVEQFF

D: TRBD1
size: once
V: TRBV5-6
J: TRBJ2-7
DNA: TGTGCCAGCAGCCTGGACAGGTCCCACGAGCAGTACTTC
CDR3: CASSLDRSHEQYF

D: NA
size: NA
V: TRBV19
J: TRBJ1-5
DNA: TGTGCCAGTAGTATCGGGGATCAGCCCCAGCATTTT
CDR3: CASSIGDQPQHF

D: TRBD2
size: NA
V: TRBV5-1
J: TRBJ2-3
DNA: TGCGCCAGCAGCTTGACTAGCGGGAACACAGATACGCAGTATTTT
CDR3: CASSLTSGNTDTQYF

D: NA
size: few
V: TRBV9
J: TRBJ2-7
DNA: TGTGCCAGCAGCGCTGAACTACTCCCAAGCGACGAGCAGTACTTC
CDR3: CASSAELLPSDEQYF

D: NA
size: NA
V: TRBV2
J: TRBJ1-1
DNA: TGTGCCAGCAGTGAGTGGTCCAAACTCATGAACACTGAAGCTTTCTTT
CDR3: CASSEWSKLMNTEAFF

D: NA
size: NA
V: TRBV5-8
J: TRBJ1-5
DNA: TGTGCCAGCAGCTTGGCCAGGGGCAATCAGCCCCAGCATTTT
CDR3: CASSLARGNQPQHF

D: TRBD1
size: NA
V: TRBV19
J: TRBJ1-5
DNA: TGTGCCAGTAGTATATACCCCTCGGACAGGGCGGGTCAGCCCCAGCATTTT
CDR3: CASSIYPSDRAGQPQHF

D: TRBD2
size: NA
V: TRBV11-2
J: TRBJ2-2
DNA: TGTGCCAGCACCGGGACTAGGAACACCGGGGAGCTGTTTTTT
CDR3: CASTGTRNTGELFF

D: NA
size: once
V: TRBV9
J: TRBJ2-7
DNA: TGTGCCAGACAGGGAACAAGCTACGAGCAGTACTTC
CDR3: CARQGTSYEQYF

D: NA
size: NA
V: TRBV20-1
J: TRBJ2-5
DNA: TGCAGTGCCCGGGGGGCGGAGACCCAGTACTTC
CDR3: CSARGAETQYF

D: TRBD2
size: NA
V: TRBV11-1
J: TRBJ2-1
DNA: TGTGCCAGCAGCCGACGGGCGACTAGCGGGGGGGCTTACAATGAGCAGTTCTTC
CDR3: CASSRRATSGGAYNEQFF

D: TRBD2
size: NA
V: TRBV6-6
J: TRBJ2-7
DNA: TGTGCCAGCAGCAAACTAGCGGGGGGATACGAGCAGTACTTC
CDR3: CASSKLAGGYEQYF

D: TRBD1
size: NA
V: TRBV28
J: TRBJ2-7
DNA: TGTGCCAGCAGTTTATGGGGGACAGGGGCCTACGAGCAGTACTTC
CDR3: CASSLWGTGAYEQYF

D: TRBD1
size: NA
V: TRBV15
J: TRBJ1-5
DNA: TGTGCCACTATCATTTGGGACAGCCCTCATCAGCCCCAGCATTTT
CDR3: CATIIWDSPHQPQHF

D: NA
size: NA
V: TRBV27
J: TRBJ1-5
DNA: TGTGCCAGCAGGGGCGCGGGGCTGAATCAGCCCCAGCATTTT
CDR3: CASRGAGLNQPQHF

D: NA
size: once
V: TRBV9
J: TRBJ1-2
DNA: TGTGCCAGCAGCGTAGGGGAGGTTGGCTATGGCTACACCTTC
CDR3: CASSVGEVGYGYTF

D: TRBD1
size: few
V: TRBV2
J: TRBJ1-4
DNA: TGTGCCAGCAGCCAGGACAGGGCTGAAAAACTGTTTTTT
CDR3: CASSQDRAEKLFF

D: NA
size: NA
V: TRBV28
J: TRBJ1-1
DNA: TGTGCCAGCAGTTTAGCGGGGGGCAACGCTTTCTTT
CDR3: CASSLAGGNAFF

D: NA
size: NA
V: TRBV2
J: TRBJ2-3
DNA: TGTGCCAGCAAAGTGGCCCCGAGCACAGATACGCAGTATTTT
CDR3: CASKVAPSTDTQYF

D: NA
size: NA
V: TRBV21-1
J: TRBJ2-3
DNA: TGTGCCAGCAGCAAACCGACTAGCGGGGGACCAAGCACAGATACGCAGTATTTT
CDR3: CASSKPTSGGPSTDTQYF

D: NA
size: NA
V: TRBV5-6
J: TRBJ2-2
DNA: TGTGCCAGCAGCCCAGGGGCAACGAACACCGGGGAGCTGTTTTTT
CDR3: CASSPGATNTGELFF

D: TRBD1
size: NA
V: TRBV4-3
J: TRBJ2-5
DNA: TGCGCCAGCAGCCAAGAGGGACAGGGGTTTGATCGCCAGTACTTC
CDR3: CASSQEGQGFDRQYF

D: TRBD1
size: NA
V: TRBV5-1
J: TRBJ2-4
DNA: TGCGCCAGCAGCCCAGACAGGGGAAAAAACATTCAGTACTTC
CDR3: CASSPDRGKNIQYF

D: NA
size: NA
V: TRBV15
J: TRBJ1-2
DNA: TGTGCCACCAGCAGAGATCAAGAGGGATGGGATGGCTACACCTTC
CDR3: CATSRDQEGWDGYTF

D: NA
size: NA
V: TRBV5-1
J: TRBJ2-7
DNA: TGCGCCAGCAGCTTGGATGAGTATGCACGCCAATCCTACGAGCAGTACTTC
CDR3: CASSLDEYARQSYEQYF

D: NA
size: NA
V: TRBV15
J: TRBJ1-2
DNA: TGTGCCACCACCCCAGGAGGGAACTATGGCTACACCTTC
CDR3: CATTPGGNYGYTF

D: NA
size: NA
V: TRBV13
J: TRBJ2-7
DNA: TGTGCCAGCAGCTTAGGCACCGCTAGCTCCTACGAGCAGTACTTC
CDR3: CASSLGTASSYEQYF

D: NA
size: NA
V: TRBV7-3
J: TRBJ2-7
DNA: TGTGCCAGCAGCCCCCTTCCTTCACACGACGAGCAGTACTTC
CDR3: CASSPLPSHDEQYF

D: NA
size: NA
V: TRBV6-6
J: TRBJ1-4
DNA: TGTGCCAGCAGTTACGACGGGGATAATGAAAAACTGTTTTTT
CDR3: CASSYDGDNEKLFF

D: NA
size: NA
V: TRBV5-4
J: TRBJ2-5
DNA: TGTGCCAGCCGCAACATTGGGCTCCAAGAGACCCAGTACTTC
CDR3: CASRNIGLQETQYF

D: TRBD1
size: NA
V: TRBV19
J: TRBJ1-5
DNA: TGTGCCAGTAGTATAGGACAGGGCGAGCCCCAGCATTTT
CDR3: CASSIGQGEPQHF

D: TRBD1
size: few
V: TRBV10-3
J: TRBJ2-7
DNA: TGTGCCACTCGGGACAGGGGATTCTACGAGCAGTACTTC
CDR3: CATRDRGFYEQYF

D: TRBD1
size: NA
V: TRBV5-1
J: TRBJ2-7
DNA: TGCGCCAGCAGCAAGGACAGGATCTACGAGCAGTACTTC
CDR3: CASSKDRIYEQYF

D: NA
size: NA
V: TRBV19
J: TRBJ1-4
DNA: TGTGCCAGTAGCCCCAGATGGGGCATTGTAAATGAAAAACTGTTTTTT
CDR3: CASSPRWGIVNEKLFF